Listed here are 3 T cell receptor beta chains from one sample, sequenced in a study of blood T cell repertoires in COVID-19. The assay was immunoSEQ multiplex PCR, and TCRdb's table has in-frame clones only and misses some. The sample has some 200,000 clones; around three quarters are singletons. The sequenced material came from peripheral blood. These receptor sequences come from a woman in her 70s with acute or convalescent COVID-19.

CDR3 nucleotides: TGTGCCAGCAGGGAGAACGAAAACTCTCAGCATTTT. Its translation is CASRENENSQHF. The chain carries TRBV2 and TRBJ1-5; D not resolved. V lost 6 bases and J 13 bases, leaving 16 bases between the germline ends. The CDR3 sequence is 12 residues long. Germline CDR1 and CDR2: SNHLY and FYNNEI.

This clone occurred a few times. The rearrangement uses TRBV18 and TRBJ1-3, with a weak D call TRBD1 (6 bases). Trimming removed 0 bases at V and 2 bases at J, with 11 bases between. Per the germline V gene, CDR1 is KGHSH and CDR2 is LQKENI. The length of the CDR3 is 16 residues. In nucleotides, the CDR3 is TGTGCCAGCTCACCACCGGAACAGGGCGCTGGAAACACCATATATTTT. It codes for CASSPPEQGAGNTIYF.

The CDR3 nucleotides read TGTGCCAGCAGCCAAGGGAGGGCTACAGATACGCAGTATTTT. The encoded protein is CASSQGRATDTQYF. The chain employs TRBV4-2 and TRBJ2-3; maybe TRBD2 (6 bases). This CDR3 region has 14 residues. V was clipped by 1 base and J by 3 bases, with 8 bases between them. CDR1 is LGHNA, CDR2 YNFKEQ, per germline.